Sequencing of this T cell receptor beta chain was carried out in a study of OX40 agonist ivuxolimab in advanced cancers. At the level of the study: Ivuxolimab, which patients received intravenously every 2 weeks, was dosed at 0.01 to 10 mg/kg. Prior anti-PD-1, anti-PD-L1 or anti-CTLA-4 therapy was allowed; approximately 40% had some. The study's findings and limits: No determination was made of the antigen specificity of the expanded peripheral T cells. Relatively little clonal expansion, among the lowest observed, appeared in partial responders at 0.1-3.0 mg/kg.

Turning to this clone: The antigen remains unidentified.

Here immunoSEQ multiplex PCR was the method, and the copy in TCRdb shows in-frame clones only, minus some. The data hold approximately 100,000 clones, with 87% observed a single time. This clonotype was sampled from an adult with an advanced solid tumor such as melanoma, head and neck, liver or kidney cancer. The sample here was CD4+ or CD8+ T cells sorted from blood, taken in a trial of the OX40 agonist ivuxolimab.

The CDR3 DNA sequence: TGTGCCAGTAAGGGACAGGGGGCATCTAATGAAAAACTGTTTTTT. It yields the protein CASKGQGASNEKLFF. The chain joins TRBV19 to TRBJ1-4, with TRBD1 matching over 12 bases. Germline V gene data show CDR1 as LNHDA and CDR2 as SQIVND (reference sequence). Losses at the gene ends were 7 bases for V and 3 bases for J; bases not matched to a gene: 3. The CDR3 loop spans 15 amino acids. Full variable domain (remainder filled in from reference TRBV19 and TRBJ1-4): DGGITQSPKYLFRKEGQNVTLSCEQNLNHDAMYWYRQDPGQGLRLIYYSQIVNDFQKGDIAEGYSVSREKKESFPLTVTSAQKNPTAFYLCASKGQGASNEKLFFGSGTQLSVL.